This T cell receptor beta chain was observed in a study of chemoradiotherapy in HPV16-positive cancers. Study context: Functional T-cell assays on a couple of HPV16-positive patients' cells defined candidate HPV-specific clones and common TCR motifs. Study conclusions and caveats: Better recurrence-free survival went with HPV-responsive T-cell expansion in HPV16-positive patients.

In regard to this clone: Antigen specificity is unknown.

V gave up 6 bases and J gave up 9 bases; unmatched junction bases: 3. This CDR3 has 14 residues. Germline CDR1 and CDR2: KGHSH and LQKENI. TCRdb's copy holds only in-frame clones and misses some; the assay was immunoSEQ multiplex PCR. The sample shows about 24,000 clones, more than 75% of them seen only once. This receptor was obtained from a human donor with HPV-associated anogenital cancer. This specimen consisted of blood, obtained from a patient who underwent chemoradiotherapy. J is TRBJ2-1 and V is TRBV18; 15 bases fit TRBD2. CDR3 residues: CASSPGLAGGEQFF. For the CDR3, the DNA is TGTGCCAGCTCCCCGGGACTAGCGGGAGGTGAGCAGTTCTTC.